This T cell receptor beta chain was documented in a study of CD8 T cells in ankylosing spondylitis. Each TCR beta library was made by quantitative 5'-RACE that incorporated molecular barcodes. Using its own MiXCR run on the 5' RACE reads, TCRdb lists one record per CDR3 protein. The repertoire holds roughly 130,000 distinct CDR3 sequences, with roughly 8.8% as singletons. This clonotype was seen at least ten times. Its antigen is undetermined. Study-wide results and caveats: A motif in TCR beta, a set of roughly 8 highly homologous variants, appeared characteristic of ankylosing spondylitis blood. Enrichment of disease-linked clones was reportedly significant in matched ankylosing spondylitis synovial fluid. Disease-associated clonotypes exhibited CD8+ identity and were relatively infrequent in peripheral blood.

The CDR3 totals 14 residues. V was shortened by 4 bases and J by 11 bases, with 21 bases between the two germline ends. Germline lookup yields CDR1 SGDLS and CDR2 YYNGEE. The V and J genes are TRBV9 and TRBJ1-1; D is possibly TRBD1 (6 bases). The specimen was blood, either unsorted or a sorted T cell fraction (not recorded which). The TCR sequence derives from a male donor with ankylosing spondylitis or in good health (not recorded which). The CDR3 region has the DNA TGTGCCAGCAGCCCCGGGACACGCGAAGGGTGGGCTTTCTTT. As protein: CASSPGTREGWAFF.